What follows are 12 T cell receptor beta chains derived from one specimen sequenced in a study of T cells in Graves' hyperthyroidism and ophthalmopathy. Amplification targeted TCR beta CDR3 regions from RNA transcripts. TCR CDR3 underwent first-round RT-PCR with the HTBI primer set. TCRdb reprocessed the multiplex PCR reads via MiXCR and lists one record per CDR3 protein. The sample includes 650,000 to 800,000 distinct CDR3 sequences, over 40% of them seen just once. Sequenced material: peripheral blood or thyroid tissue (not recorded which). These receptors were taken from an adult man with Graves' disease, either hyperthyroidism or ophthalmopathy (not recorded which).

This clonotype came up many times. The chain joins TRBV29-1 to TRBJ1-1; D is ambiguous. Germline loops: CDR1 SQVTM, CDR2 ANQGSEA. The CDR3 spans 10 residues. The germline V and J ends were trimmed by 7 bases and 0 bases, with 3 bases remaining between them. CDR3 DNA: TGCAGCGGCCTGAACACTGAAGCTTTCTTT. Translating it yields CSGLNTEAFF.

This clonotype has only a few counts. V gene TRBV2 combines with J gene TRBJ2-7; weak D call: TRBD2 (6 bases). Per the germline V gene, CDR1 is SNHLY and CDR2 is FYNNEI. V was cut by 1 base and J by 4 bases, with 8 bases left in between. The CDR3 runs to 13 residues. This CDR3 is CASSEGGTYEQYF. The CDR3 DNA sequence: TGTGCCAGCAGTGAAGGGGGGACTTACGAGCAGTACTTC.

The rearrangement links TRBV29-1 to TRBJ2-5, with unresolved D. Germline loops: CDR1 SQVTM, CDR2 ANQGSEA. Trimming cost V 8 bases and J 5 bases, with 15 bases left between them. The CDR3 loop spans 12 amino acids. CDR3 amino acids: CSPIGRGETQYF. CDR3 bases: TGCAGCCCAATTGGGCGTGGGGAGACCCAGTACTTC.

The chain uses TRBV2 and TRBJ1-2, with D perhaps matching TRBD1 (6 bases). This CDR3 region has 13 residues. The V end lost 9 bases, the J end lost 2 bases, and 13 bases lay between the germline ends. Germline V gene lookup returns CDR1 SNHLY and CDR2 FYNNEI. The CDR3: CASEEDRNYGYTF. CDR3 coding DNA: TGTGCCAGTGAAGAGGACAGAAACTATGGCTACACCTTC.

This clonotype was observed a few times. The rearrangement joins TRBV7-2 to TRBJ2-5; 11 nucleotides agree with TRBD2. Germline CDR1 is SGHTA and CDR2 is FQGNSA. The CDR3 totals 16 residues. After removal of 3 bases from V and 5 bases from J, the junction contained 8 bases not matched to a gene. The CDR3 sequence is CASSFTIAGGPETQYF. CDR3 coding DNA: TGTGCCAGCAGCTTCACCATAGCGGGGGGGCCGGAGACCCAGTACTTC.

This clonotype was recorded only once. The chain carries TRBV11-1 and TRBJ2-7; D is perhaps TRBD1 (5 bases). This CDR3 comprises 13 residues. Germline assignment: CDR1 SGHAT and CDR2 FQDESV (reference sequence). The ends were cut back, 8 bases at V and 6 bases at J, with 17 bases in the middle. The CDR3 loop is CASSPGQLREQYF. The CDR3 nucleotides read TGTGCCAGCTCACCAGGGCAGCTCCGCGAGCAGTACTTC.

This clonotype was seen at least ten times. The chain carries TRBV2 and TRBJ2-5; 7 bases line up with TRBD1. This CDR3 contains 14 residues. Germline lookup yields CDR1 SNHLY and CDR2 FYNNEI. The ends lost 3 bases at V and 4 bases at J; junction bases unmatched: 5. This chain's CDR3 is CASSERQGRETQYF. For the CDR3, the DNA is TGTGCCAGCAGTGAGAGACAGGGACGAGAGACCCAGTACTTC.

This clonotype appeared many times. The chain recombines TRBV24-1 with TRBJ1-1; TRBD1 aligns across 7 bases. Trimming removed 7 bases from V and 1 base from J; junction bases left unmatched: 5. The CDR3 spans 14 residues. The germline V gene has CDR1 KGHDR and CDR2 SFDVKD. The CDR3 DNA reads TGTGCCACCAGGGCGACAGGGACGAACACTGAAGCTTTCTTT. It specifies CATRATGTNTEAFF.

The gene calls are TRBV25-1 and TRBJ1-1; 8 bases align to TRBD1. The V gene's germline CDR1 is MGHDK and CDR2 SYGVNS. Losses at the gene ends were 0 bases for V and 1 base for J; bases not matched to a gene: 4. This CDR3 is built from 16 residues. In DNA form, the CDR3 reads TGTGCCAGCAGTGAATATTGGACAGGGACGAACACTGAAGCTTTCTTT. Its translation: CASSEYWTGTNTEAFF.

CDR3 sequence reads: CSSHQDNEKLFF. CDR3 bases: TGCAGCAGCCACCAGGATAATGAAAAACTGTTTTTT. The rearrangement links TRBV29-1 to TRBJ1-4; D not resolved. Trimming removed 8 bases from V and 4 bases from J, with 11 bases in between. The CDR3 spans 12 residues. Germline values: CDR1 SQVTM, CDR2 ANQGSEA. Complete variable domain (other parts from reference TRBV29-1 and TRBJ1-4): SAVISQKPSRDICQRGTSLTIQCQVDSQVTMMFWYRQQPGQSLTLIATANQGSEATYESGFVIDKFPISRPNLTFSTLTVSNMSPEDSSIYLCSSHQDNEKLFFGSGTQLSVL.

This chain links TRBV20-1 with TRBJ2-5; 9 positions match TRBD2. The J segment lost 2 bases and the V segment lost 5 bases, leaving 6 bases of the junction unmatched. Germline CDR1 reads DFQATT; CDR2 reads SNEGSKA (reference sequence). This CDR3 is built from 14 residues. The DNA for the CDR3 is TGCAGTGCTTCGTCTAGCGGGGTTCAAGAGACCCAGTACTTC. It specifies CSASSSGVQETQYF.

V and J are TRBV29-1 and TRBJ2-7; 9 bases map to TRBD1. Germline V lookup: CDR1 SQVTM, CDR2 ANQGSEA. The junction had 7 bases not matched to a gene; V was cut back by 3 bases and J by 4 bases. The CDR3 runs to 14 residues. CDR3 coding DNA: TGCAGCGTTGAGTGGCGGGACAGGGTATACGAGCAGTACTTC. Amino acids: CSVEWRDRVYEQYF.